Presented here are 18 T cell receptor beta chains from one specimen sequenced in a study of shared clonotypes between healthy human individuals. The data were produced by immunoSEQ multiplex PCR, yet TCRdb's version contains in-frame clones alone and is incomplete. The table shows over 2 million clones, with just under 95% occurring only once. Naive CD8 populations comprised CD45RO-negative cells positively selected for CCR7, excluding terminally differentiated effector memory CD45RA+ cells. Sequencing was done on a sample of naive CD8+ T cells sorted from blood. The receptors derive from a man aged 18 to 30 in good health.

This chain's CDR3 is CASSYGRDPYEQYF. In nucleotides, the CDR3 is TGTGCCAGCAGCTACGGACGGGATCCCTACGAGCAGTACTTC. The chain has TRBV28 and TRBJ2-7; tentative D call: TRBD2 (5 bases). The CDR3 runs to 14 residues. V was trimmed by 6 bases and J by 2 bases, leaving 14 bases between them. The V gene's germline CDR1 is MDHEN and CDR2 SYDVKM. Together with reference TRBV28 and TRBJ2-7, the CDR3 gives the full variable domain: DVKVTQSSRYLVKRTGEKVFLECVQDMDHENMFWYRQDPGLGLRLIYFSYDVKMKEKGDIPEGYSVSREKKERFSLILESASTNQTSMYLCASSYGRDPYEQYFGPGTRLTVT.

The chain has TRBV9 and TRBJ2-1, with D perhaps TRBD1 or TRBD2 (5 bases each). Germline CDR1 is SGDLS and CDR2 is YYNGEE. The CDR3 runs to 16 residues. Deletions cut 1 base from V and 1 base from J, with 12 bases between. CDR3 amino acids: CASSVIGTGSYNEQFF. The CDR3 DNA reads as TGTGCCAGCAGCGTAATTGGGACGGGATCCTACAATGAGCAGTTCTTC.

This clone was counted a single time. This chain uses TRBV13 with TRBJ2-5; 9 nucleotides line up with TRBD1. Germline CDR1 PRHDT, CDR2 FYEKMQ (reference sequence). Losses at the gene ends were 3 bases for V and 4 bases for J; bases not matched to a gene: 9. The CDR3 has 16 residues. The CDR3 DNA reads TGTGCCAGCAGCTTCTCCGGGACAGGGCAAAGAGAGACCCAGTACTTC. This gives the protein CASSFSGTGQRETQYF.

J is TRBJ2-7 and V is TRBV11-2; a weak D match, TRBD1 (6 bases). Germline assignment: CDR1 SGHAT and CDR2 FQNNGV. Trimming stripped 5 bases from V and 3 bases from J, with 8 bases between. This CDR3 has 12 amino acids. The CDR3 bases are TGTGCCAGCAGCGGGGGCCGCTACGAGCAGTACTTC. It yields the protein CASSGGRYEQYF.

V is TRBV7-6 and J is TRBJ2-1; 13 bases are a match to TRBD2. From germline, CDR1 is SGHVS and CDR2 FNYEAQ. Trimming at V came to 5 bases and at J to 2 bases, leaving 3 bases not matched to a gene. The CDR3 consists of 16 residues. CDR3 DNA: TGTGCCAGCAGCCAACTAGCGGGGGGGCCCTACAATGAGCAGTTCTTC. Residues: CASSQLAGGPYNEQFF. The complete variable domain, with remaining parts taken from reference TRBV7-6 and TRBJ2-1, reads GAGVSQSPRYKVTKRGQDVALRCDPISGHVSLYWYRQALGQGPEFLTYFNYEAQQDKSGLPNDRFSAERPEGSISTLTIQRTEQRDSAMYRCASSQLAGGPYNEQFFGPGTRLTVL.

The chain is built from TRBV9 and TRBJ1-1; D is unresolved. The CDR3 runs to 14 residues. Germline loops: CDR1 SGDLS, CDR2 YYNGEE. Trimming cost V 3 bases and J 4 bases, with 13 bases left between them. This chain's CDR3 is CASSEAPMGTEAFF. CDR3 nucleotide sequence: TGTGCCAGCAGCGAGGCACCCATGGGCACTGAAGCTTTCTTT.

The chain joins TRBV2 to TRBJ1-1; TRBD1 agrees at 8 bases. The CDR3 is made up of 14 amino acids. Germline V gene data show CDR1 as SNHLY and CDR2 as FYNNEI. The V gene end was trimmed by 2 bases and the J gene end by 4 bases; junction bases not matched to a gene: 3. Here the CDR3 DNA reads TGTGCCAGCAGTGAAACAGGGGGGGCCACTGAAGCTTTCTTT. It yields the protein CASSETGGATEAFF.

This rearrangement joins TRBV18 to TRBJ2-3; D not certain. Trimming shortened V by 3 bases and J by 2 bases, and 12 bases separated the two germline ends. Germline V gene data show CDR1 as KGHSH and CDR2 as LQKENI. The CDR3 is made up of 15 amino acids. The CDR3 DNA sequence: TGTGCCAGCTCACCCCCGAAAGGGTACACAGATACGCAGTATTTT. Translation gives CASSPPKGYTDTQYF. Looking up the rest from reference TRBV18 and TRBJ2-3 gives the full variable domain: NAGVMQNPRHLVRRRGQEARLRCSPMKGHSHVYWYRQLPEEGLKFMVYLQKENIIDESGMPKERFSAEFPKEGPSILRIQQVVRGDSAAYFCASSPPKGYTDTQYFGPGTRLTVL.

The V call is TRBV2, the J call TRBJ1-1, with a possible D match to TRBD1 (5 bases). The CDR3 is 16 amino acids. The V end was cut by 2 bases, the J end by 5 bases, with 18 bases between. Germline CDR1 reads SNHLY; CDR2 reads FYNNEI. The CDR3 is CASSEYRFSVGTEAFF. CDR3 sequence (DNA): TGTGCCAGCAGTGAATACAGGTTCAGCGTCGGGACTGAAGCTTTCTTT.

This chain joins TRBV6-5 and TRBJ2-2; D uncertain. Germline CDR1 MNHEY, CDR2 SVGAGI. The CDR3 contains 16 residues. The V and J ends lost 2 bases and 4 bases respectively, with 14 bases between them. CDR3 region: CASSYVGSRITGELFF. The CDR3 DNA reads TGTGCCAGCAGTTACGTAGGATCACGGATCACCGGGGAGCTGTTTTTT.

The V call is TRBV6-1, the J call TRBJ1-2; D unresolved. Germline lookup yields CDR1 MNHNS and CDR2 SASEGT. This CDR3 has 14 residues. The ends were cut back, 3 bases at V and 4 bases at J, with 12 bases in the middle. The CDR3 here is CASSDLIHGYGYTF. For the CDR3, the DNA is TGTGCCAGCAGTGATTTAATCCACGGCTATGGCTACACCTTC.

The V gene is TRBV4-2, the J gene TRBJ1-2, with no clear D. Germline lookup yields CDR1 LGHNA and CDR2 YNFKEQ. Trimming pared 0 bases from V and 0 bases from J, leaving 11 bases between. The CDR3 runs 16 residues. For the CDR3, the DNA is TGTGCCAGCAGCCAAGAGGGAGCATCTCCTAACTATGGCTACACCTTC. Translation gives CASSQEGASPNYGYTF.

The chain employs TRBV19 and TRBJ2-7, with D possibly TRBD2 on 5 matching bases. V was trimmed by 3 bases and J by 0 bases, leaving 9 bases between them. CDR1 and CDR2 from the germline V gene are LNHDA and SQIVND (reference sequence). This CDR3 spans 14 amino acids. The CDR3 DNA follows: TGTGCCAGTAGTATGATAGGGAGCTCCTACGAGCAGTACTTC. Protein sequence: CASSMIGSSYEQYF.

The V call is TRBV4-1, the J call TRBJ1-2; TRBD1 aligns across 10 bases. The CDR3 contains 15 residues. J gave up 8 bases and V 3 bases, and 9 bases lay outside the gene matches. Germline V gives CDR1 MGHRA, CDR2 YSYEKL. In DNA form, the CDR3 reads TGCGCCAGCAGCCATCGGACGGGGACAGGGGAAGGCTACACCTTC. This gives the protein CASSHRTGTGEGYTF.

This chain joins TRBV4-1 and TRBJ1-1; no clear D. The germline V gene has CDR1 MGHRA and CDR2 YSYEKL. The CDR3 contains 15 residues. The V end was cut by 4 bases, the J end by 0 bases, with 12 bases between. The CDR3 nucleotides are TGCGCCAGCAGCCTAAGAACAAGTTTGAACACTGAAGCTTTCTTT. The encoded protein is CASSLRTSLNTEAFF.

The CDR3 reads CASSVGQGHSYEQYF. The CDR3 coding sequence is TGTGCCAGCAGCGTAGGACAGGGCCACTCCTACGAGCAGTACTTC. J is TRBJ2-7 and V is TRBV9; 7 positions match TRBD1. With V trimmed by 0 bases and J by 0 bases, 3 bases remained unmatched. Germline V gene sequence: CDR1 SGDLS, CDR2 YYNGEE. This CDR3 has 15 amino acids. Complete variable domain (other parts from reference TRBV9 and TRBJ2-7): DSGVTQTPKHLITATGQRVTLRCSPRSGDLSVYWYQQSLDQGLQFLIQYYNGEERAKGNILERFSAQQFPDLHSELNLSSLELGDSALYFCASSVGQGHSYEQYFGPGTRLTVT.

The CDR3 is CASSRGAWTGNTIYF. The CDR3 nucleotides are TGCGCCAGCAGCCGAGGGGCCTGGACCGGAAACACCATATATTTT. The rearrangement joins TRBV4-1 to TRBJ1-3, with D perhaps matching TRBD1 (5 bases). V dropped 4 bases and J dropped 4 bases, with 14 bases sitting between them. Germline CDR1 is MGHRA and CDR2 is YSYEKL. The CDR3 spans 15 residues.

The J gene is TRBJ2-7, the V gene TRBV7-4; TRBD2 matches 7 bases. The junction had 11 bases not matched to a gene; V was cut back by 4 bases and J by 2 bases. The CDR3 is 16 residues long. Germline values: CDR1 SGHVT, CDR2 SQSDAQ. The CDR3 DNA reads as TGTGCCAGCAGCTCCCAGGTGTGCGGGAGTCCCTACGAGCAGTACTTC. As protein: CASSSQVCGSPYEQYF.